The 11 T cell receptor beta chains below were found in one sample sequenced in a study of T cells in Graves' hyperthyroidism and ophthalmopathy. There were TCR beta CDR3 regions amplified from RNA transcripts. Using the HTBI primer set, a first-round RT-PCR was run on the TCR CDR3. TCRdb re-called the multiplex PCR reads through MiXCR, storing one row per CDR3 protein. The sample lists about 770,000 distinct CDR3 sequences, under 20% occurring once. The sample taken for sequencing was blood. The receptors derive from a woman between 45 and 60 years old with Graves' hyperthyroidism that later progressed to Graves' ophthalmopathy.

This clonotype was picked up many times. V gene TRBV20-1 combines with J gene TRBJ1-2; D may be TRBD1 (5 bases). The CDR3 extends over 13 amino acids. CDR1 is DFQATT, CDR2 SNEGSKA, per germline (reference sequence). Deletions cut 0 bases from V and 8 bases from J, with 13 bases between. The CDR3 loop is CSARDLGAEGYTF. In nucleotides, the CDR3 is TGCAGTGCTAGAGATCTAGGGGCGGAAGGCTACACCTTC.

This clonotype was recorded a few times. This chain links TRBV13 with TRBJ2-1, with D tentatively TRBD2 (6 bases). The CDR3 covers 15 residues. From germline, CDR1 is PRHDT and CDR2 FYEKMQ (reference sequence). V was pared by 1 base and J by 2 bases, with 9 bases between. This CDR3 is CASSLAGDPYNEQFF. The CDR3 nucleotides are TGTGCCAGCAGCTTAGCGGGGGACCCCTACAATGAGCAGTTCTTC.

This clonotype was picked up a small number of times. J is TRBJ2-7 and V is TRBV15, with TRBD2 matching 7 bases. V was clipped by 4 bases and J by 6 bases; unmatched bases: 9. The CDR3 totals 14 residues. Germline V gene lookup returns CDR1 LNHNV and CDR2 YYDKDF (reference sequence). CDR3 nucleotide sequence: TGTGCCACCAGCAAATTCCCGACTAGCAGCGAGCAGTACTTC. Translation: CATSKFPTSSEQYF.

This clonotype occurred many times. The chain has TRBV10-3 and TRBJ2-5; D not resolved. The V end lost 5 bases, the J end lost 5 bases, and 15 bases lay between the germline ends. Germline V CDR1 and CDR2: ENHRY, SYGVKD. This CDR3 comprises 14 residues. CDR3 sequence reads: CAISSPVSGETQYF. The CDR3 DNA follows: TGTGCCATCAGTTCTCCGGTTTCGGGCGAGACCCAGTACTTC.

This clonotype showed up many times. The V call is TRBV2, the J call TRBJ2-1, with 7 nucleotides matching TRBD1. With V trimmed by 7 bases and J by 0 bases, 12 bases remained unmatched. The germline CDR1 and CDR2 sequences are SNHLY and FYNNEI. The CDR3 is 17 amino acids. CDR3 protein: CASINDGQASSYNEQFF. The CDR3 nucleotides read TGTGCCAGCATTAACGACGGACAGGCGAGCTCCTACAATGAGCAGTTCTTC.

The table lists this clonotype with many counts. This sequence joins TRBV2 and TRBJ1-1; D not certain. CDR1 SNHLY and CDR2 FYNNEI come from the germline V gene. The CDR3 sequence is 13 residues long. V lost 6 bases to trimming and J lost 1 base, with 9 bases between them. CDR3 in amino acids: CASRPDGNTEAFF. The CDR3 coding sequence is TGTGCCAGCAGACCGGACGGGAACACTGAAGCTTTCTTT.

V gene TRBV9 combines with J gene TRBJ2-1; D remains unclear. CDR3 length: 14 amino acids. Germline V CDR1 and CDR2: SGDLS, YYNGEE. V was clipped by 4 bases and J by 4 bases, with 12 bases between them. CDR3 region: CASSLWTEYNEQFF. The CDR3 bases are TGTGCCAGCAGCCTCTGGACCGAATACAATGAGCAGTTCTTC.

This clonotype was detected many times. The rearrangement links TRBV12-3 or TRBV12-4 to TRBJ2-5, with 10 bases identical to TRBD2. V shed 5 bases, J shed 4 bases, and the junction held 7 bases outside the gene matches. This CDR3 contains 15 residues. Here the CDR3 reads CASSPIAGGGETQYF. The DNA for the CDR3 is TGTGCCAGCAGTCCTATAGCGGGGGGAGGAGAGACCCAGTACTTC.

This clonotype was found a few times. This sequence joins TRBV4-1 and TRBJ1-4; 8 positions agree with TRBD1. From germline, CDR1 is MGHRA and CDR2 YSYEKL. Germline trimming cut 0 bases from V and 5 bases from J; bases unmatched to any gene: 2. This CDR3 region has 15 residues. The CDR3 loop reads CASSQDWDRNEKLFF. As DNA, the CDR3 is TGCGCCAGCAGCCAAGATTGGGACAGGAATGAAAAACTGTTTTTT.

This clonotype was counted many times. The V call is TRBV27, the J call TRBJ1-3, with TRBD1 identical over 10 bases. Germline CDR1 and CDR2: MNHEY and SMNVEV (reference sequence). Losses at the gene ends were 6 bases for V and 0 bases for J; bases not matched to a gene: 2. The CDR3 extends over 15 amino acids. CDR3 sequence reads: CASRRQGASGNTIYF. The CDR3 nucleotides read TGTGCCAGCAGACGACAGGGGGCCTCTGGAAACACCATATATTTT.

In the case of this clonotype: One end of the junction fails to match germline, which may point to a read error. J is TRBJ2-1 and V is TRBV11-2, with a possible D match to TRBD1 (6 bases). The CDR3 covers 15 residues. The germline gives CDR1 SGHAT, CDR2 FQNNGV. CDR3 protein: CTSSLGTPSWNEQFF. For the CDR3, the DNA is TGTACCAGCTCCTTAGGGACACCGAGTTGGAATGAGCAGTTCTTC.